What follows is one T cell receptor beta chain and its context. This sample was taken from a study of blood T cell repertoires in COVID-19. The CDR3 runs 14 residues. Germline CDR1 and CDR2: MDHEN and SYDVKM. The J segment lost 7 bases and the V segment lost 6 bases, leaving 12 bases of the junction unmatched. The assay was immunoSEQ multiplex PCR, and TCRdb's table has in-frame clones only and misses some. The table lists 280,000 or so clones, about 85% of them singletons. The sample consisted of peripheral blood. The rearrangement joins TRBV28 to TRBJ2-7, with 7 bases identical to TRBD2. This TCR was sampled from a human donor in a cohort sampled during active COVID-19. The CDR3 bases are TGTGCCAGCAGCTTAGGGCAGGGCGGGAGAGAGCAGTACTTC. Translation: CASSLGQGGREQYF.